This entry features one TCR beta chain sequence. This table comes from immunoSEQ multiplex PCR, and its TCRdb copy is limited to in-frame clones, with some not included. The sample records some 45,000 clones, approximately 89% being singletons. The source of the sample is a study of control samples from healthy donors and cancer patients. Germline-derived CDR1 and CDR2 are SQVTM and ANQGSEA. The CDR3 has 13 amino acids. This TCR came from a woman aged 40 to 50 with head and neck cancer. The material sequenced was PBMCs. The chain joins TRBV29-1 to TRBJ1-2; 7 bases agree with TRBD1. CDR3 residues: CIATTGEAYGYTF. In DNA form, the CDR3 reads TGCATCGCCACAACAGGGGAGGCCTATGGCTACACCTTC.